The 6 T cell receptor beta chains given below trace back to one sample, sequenced in a study of OX40 agonist ivuxolimab in advanced cancers. Library method: the immunoSEQ multiplex PCR assay. In TCRdb, the immuneACCESS table is reduced to in-frame sequences with V and J assigned. These tables do not hold every clone; where another copy was compared, an unresolved V gene accounts for under half, and the others remain unexplained. Across this sample there are under 70,000 clones, with 80% to 90% seen only once. The ten largest clonotypes hold roughly 1.1% of the sample. Here the sequenced sample was CD4+ or CD8+ T cells sorted from blood, taken in a trial of the OX40 agonist ivuxolimab. These TCRs come from an adult with an advanced solid tumor such as melanoma, head and neck, liver or kidney cancer.

The rearrangement uses TRBV9 and TRBJ1-1; D unresolved. V was pared by 4 bases and J by 6 bases, with 13 bases between. The CDR3 consists of 13 residues. The V gene's germline CDR1 is SGDLS and CDR2 YYNGEE. The CDR3 region is CASSPRERAEAFF. The CDR3 bases are TGTGCCAGCAGCCCCCGAGAAAGAGCTGAAGCTTTCTTT.

The chain carries TRBV5-4 and TRBJ2-7, with 8 bases lining up with TRBD1. The CDR3 contains 19 residues. Germline CDR1 SGHNT, CDR2 YYREEE (reference sequence). V shed 6 bases and J 2 bases; nucleotides not matched to a gene: 22. CDR3 nucleotides: TGTGCCAGCAACGCAGGGGGCCCTAGCAGGAGGCCCAGAACCTACGAGCAGTACTTC. Translated, it gives CASNAGGPSRRPRTYEQYF.

The chain joins TRBV10-3 to TRBJ2-5; D may correspond to TRBD1 or TRBD2 (5 bases each). The CDR3 covers 17 residues. Trimming shortened V by 8 bases and J by 0 bases, and 22 bases separated the two germline ends. Germline CDR1 reads ENHRY; CDR2 reads SYGVKD. CDR3 DNA: TGTGCCATCTCGATGGGCTTAGCGTCAGGGCACCAAGAGACCCAGTACTTC. Its translation is CAISMGLASGHQETQYF.

This clone has just one count. This chain connects TRBV19 to TRBJ1-2; TRBD1 matches 10 bases. The germline gives CDR1 LNHDA, CDR2 SQIVND (reference sequence). V lost 7 bases to trimming and J lost 4 bases; unmatched junction nucleotides: 9. The CDR3 spans 15 residues. The CDR3 DNA follows: TGTGCCAGTACCATAAGGGACAGGGGCGCCTATGGCTACACCTTC. Translating it yields CASTIRDRGAYGYTF.

The CDR3 sequence: CASRPTSGRMGTQYF. Here the CDR3 DNA reads TGTGCCAGTAGGCCCACTAGCGGGAGAATGGGTACGCAGTATTTT. This chain links TRBV19 with TRBJ2-3; 11 bases are shared with TRBD2. J was trimmed by 8 bases and V by 6 bases; bases with no gene match: 10. Germline CDR1 reads LNHDA; CDR2 reads SQIVND (reference sequence). The CDR3 has 15 residues.

The chain combines TRBV5-1 with TRBJ2-6, with 11 bases matching TRBD1. With 4 bases clipped from V and 11 bases from J, the junction kept 11 bases outside the gene matches. Germline values: CDR1 SGHRS, CDR2 YFSETQ. The CDR3 extends over 16 amino acids. The DNA of the CDR3 is TGCGCCAGCAGCCTCCGAAACCGGGACAGGGGGGACGTCCTGACTTTC. The encoded protein is CASSLRNRDRGDVLTF.